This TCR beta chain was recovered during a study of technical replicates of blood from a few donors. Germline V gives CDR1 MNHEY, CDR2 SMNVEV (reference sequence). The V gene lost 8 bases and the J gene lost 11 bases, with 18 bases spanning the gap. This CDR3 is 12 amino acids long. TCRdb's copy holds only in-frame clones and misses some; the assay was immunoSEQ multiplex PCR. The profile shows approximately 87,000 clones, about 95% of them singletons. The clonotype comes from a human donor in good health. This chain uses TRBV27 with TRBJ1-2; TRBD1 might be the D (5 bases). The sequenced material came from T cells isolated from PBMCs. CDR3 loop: CASRSGQKYYTF. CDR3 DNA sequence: TGTGCCAGCCGATCAGGGCAGAAGTATTACACCTTC.